The 2 T cell receptor beta chains listed next were all sequenced from one sample in a study of PD-1 blockade in classical Hodgkin lymphoma (dated by TCRdb to 2020 to 2022). The library was generated by the immunoSEQ multiplex PCR assay. Drawn from immuneACCESS, this table holds only the in-frame rearrangements with V and J called that TCRdb kept. Clones are partly lost; checked studies trace under half to an unresolved V gene and leave the rest unexplained. Across this sample there are about 46,000 clones, with approximately 72% seen only once. Roughly 12% of the sample is taken by the ten largest. The time point label on this specimen signifies: cycle 4 day 1 (C4D1), after 6 weeks of nivolumab. Relapse after autologous stem cell transplantation had occurred in all trial patients, and cohorts A, B and C were distinguished by prior brentuximab vedotin exposure. The material sequenced was peripheral blood mononuclear cells (PBMCs), taken before the fourth cycle of nivolumab. These receptors all come from a human donor with classical Hodgkin lymphoma.

J is TRBJ2-7 and V is TRBV5-1; 10 nucleotides align to TRBD1. The junction had 11 bases not matched to a gene; V was cut back by 4 bases and J by 10 bases. The CDR3 totals 14 residues. Germline V lookup: CDR1 SGHRS, CDR2 YFSETQ. For the CDR3, the DNA is TGCGCCAGCAGCCTAGGGACAGGGGAAGAACTTCAGTACTTC. Its protein is CASSLGTGEELQYF.

This clone occurred once. The V and J genes are TRBV7-9 and TRBJ1-5, with TRBD1 matching 9 bases. The CDR3 spans 14 residues. Germline V gene lookup returns CDR1 SEHNR and CDR2 FQNEAQ (reference sequence). V gave up 8 bases and J gave up 6 bases; unmatched junction bases: 8. The CDR3 region has the DNA TGTGCCAGCGCCCCCGGGACAGGGAGTCAGCCCCAGCATTTT. Translation: CASAPGTGSQPQHF. The variable domain in full, completed from reference TRBV7-9 and TRBJ1-5, reads DTGVSQNPRHKITKRGQNVTFRCDPISEHNRLYWYRQTLGQGPEFLTYFQNEAQLEKSRLLSDRFSAERPKGSFSTLEIQRTEQGDSAMYLCASAPGTGSQPQHFGDGTRLSIL.